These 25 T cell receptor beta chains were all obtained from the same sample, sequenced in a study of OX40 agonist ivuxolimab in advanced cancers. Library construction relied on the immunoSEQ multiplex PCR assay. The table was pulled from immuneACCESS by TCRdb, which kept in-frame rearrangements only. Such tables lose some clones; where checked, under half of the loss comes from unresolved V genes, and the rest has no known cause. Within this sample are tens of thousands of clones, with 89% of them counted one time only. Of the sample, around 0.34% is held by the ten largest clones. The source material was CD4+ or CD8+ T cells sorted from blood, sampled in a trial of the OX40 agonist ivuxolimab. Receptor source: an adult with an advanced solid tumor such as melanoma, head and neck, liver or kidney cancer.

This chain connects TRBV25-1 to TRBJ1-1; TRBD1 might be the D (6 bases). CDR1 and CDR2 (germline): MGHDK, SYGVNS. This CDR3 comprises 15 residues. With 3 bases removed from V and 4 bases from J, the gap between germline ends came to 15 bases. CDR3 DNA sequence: TGTGCCAGCAGTGATAAGGGGGGTGGAGGCACTGAAGCTTTCTTT. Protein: CASSDKGGGGTEAFF.

The CDR3 protein is CASSLVAGEGIDTQYF. CDR3 DNA: TGTGCCAGCAGCTTAGTAGCGGGAGAGGGGATAGATACGCAGTATTTT. This sequence joins TRBV7-2 and TRBJ2-3; 9 positions match TRBD2. From germline, CDR1 is SGHTA and CDR2 FQGNSA. CDR3 length: 16 residues. Losses at the gene ends were 1 base for V and 5 bases for J; bases not matched to a gene: 7.

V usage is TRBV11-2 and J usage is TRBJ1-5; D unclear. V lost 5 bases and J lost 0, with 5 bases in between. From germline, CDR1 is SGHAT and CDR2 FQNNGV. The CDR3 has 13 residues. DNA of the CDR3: TGTGCCAGCAGCCCGGATAGCAATCAGCCCCAGCATTTT. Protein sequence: CASSPDSNQPQHF.

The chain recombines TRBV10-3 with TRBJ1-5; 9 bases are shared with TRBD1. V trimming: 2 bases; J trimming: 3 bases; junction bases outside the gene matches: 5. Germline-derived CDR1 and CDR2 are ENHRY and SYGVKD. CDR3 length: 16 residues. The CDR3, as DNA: TGTGCCATCAGTGAGGACTACAGGGGGCTCAATCAGCCCCAGCATTTT. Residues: CAISEDYRGLNQPQHF.

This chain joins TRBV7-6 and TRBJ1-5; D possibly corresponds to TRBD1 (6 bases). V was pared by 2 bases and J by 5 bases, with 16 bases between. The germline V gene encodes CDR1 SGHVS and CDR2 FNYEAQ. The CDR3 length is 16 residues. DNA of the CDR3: TGTGCCAGCAGCTTATACGGCAGGGGTAAGGATCAGCCCCAGCATTTT. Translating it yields CASSLYGRGKDQPQHF.

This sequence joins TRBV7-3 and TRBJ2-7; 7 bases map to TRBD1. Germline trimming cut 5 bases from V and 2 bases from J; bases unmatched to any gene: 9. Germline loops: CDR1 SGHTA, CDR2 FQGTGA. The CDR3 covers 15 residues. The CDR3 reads CASSLGTANTYEQYF. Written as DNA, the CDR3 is TGTGCCAGCAGCCTCGGGACAGCGAATACCTACGAGCAGTACTTC.

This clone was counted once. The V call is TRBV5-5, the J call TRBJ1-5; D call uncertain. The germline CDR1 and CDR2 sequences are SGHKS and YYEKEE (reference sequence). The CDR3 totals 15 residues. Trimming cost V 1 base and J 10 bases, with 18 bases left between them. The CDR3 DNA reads TGTGCCAGCAGCTTGAGTTCCGAGAGCAACAGTCCCCAGCATTTT. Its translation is CASSLSSESNSPQHF.

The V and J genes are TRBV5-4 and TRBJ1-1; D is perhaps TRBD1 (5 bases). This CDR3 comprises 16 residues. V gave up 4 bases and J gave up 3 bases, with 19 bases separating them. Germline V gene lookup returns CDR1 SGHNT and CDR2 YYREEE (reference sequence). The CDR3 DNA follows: TGTGCCAGCAGCCTGGTCGGGGGGGGTGCTCACACTGAAGCTTTCTTT. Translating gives CASSLVGGGAHTEAFF.

The CDR3 here is CASSIGERGDTGELFF. CDR3 DNA sequence: TGTGCCAGTAGTATAGGGGAGCGAGGGGACACCGGGGAGCTGTTTTTT. The V and J genes are TRBV19 and TRBJ2-2, with D possibly being TRBD1 or TRBD2 (5 bases each). Germline CDR1 is LNHDA and CDR2 is SQIVND (reference sequence). V lost 1 base to trimming and J lost 3 bases, with 12 bases between them. This CDR3 has 16 residues.

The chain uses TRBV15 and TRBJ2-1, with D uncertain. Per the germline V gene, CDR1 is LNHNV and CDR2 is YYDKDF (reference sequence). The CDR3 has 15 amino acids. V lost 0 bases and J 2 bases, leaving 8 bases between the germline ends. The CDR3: CATSRDTGAYNEQFF. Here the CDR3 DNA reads TGTGCCACCAGCAGAGATACGGGCGCCTACAATGAGCAGTTCTTC.

CDR3 DNA sequence: TGTGCCACCAGCAGAGTAGCGGGACTTAACACCGGGGAGCTGTTTTTT. Protein product: CATSRVAGLNTGELFF. The chain employs TRBV15 and TRBJ2-2; 8 bases agree with TRBD2. The germline CDR1 and CDR2 sequences are LNHNV and YYDKDF (reference sequence). The V gene end was trimmed by 1 base and the J gene end by 2 bases; junction bases not matched to a gene: 3. The CDR3 consists of 16 residues. The whole variable domain, remainder taken from reference TRBV15 and TRBJ2-2, is DAMVIQNPRYQVTQFGKPVTLSCSQTLNHNVMYWYQQKSSQAPKLLFHYYDKDFNNEADTPDNFQSRRPNTSFCFLDIRSPGLGDTAMYLCATSRVAGLNTGELFFGEGSRLTVL.

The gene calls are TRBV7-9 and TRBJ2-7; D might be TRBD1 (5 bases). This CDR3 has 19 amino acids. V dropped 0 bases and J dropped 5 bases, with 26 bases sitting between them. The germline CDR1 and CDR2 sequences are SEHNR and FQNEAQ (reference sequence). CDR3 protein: CASSLASFSKGQGEHEQYF. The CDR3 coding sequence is TGTGCCAGCAGCTTAGCCTCCTTCTCGAAGGGTCAAGGGGAACACGAGCAGTACTTC.

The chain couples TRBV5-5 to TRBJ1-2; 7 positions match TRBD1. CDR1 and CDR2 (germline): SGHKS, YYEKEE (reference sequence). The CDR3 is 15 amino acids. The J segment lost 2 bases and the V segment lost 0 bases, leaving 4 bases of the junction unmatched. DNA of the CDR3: TGTGCCAGCAGCTTGGCTCCAGGGGGGAACTATGGCTACACCTTC. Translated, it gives CASSLAPGGNYGYTF.

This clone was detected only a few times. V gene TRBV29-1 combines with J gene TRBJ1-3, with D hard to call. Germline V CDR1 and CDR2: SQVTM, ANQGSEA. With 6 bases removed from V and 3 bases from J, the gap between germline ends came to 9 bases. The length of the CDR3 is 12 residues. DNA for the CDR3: TGCAGCGTGGCGGGTTTTGGAAACACCATATATTTT. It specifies CSVAGFGNTIYF. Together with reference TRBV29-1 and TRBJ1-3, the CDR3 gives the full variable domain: SAVISQKPSRDICQRGTSLTIQCQVDSQVTMMFWYRQQPGQSLTLIATANQGSEATYESGFVIDKFPISRPNLTFSTLTVSNMSPEDSSIYLCSVAGFGNTIYFGEGSWLTVV.

As DNA, the CDR3 is TGTGCCAGCAGCCACCGAAGGGATGGCTACACCTTC. It yields the protein CASSHRRDGYTF. This chain links TRBV6-1 with TRBJ1-2; D gene ambiguous. CDR3 size: 12 residues. V was cut by 6 bases and J by 6 bases, with 11 bases left in between. Germline CDR1 MNHNS, CDR2 SASEGT.

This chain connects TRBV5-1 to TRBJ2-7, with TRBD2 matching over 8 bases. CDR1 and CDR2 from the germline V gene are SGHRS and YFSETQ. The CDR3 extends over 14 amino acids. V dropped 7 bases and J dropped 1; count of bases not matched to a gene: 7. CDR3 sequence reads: CASAREGFSYEQYF. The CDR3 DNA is TGCGCCAGCGCCCGGGAGGGTTTTTCCTACGAGCAGTACTTC.

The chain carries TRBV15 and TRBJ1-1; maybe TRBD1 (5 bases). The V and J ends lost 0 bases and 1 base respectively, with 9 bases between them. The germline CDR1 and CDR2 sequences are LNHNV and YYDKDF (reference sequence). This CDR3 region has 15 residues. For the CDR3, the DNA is TGTGCCACCAGCAGAGACAGGGTTGCGAACACTGAAGCTTTCTTT. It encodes CATSRDRVANTEAFF.

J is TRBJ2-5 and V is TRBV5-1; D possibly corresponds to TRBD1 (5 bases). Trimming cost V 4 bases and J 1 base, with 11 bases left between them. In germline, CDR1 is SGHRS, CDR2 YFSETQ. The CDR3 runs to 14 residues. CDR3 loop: CASSLDRSQETQYF. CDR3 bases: TGCGCCAGCAGCCTAGACAGATCCCAAGAGACCCAGTACTTC.

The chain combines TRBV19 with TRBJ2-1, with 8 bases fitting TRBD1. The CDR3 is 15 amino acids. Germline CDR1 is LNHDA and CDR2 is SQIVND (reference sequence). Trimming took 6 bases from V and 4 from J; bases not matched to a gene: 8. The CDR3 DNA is TGTGCCAGTAGCCTGGACAGGGAGACATACAATGAGCAGTTCTTC. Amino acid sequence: CASSLDRETYNEQFF.

CDR3 bases: TGTGCCAGCAACGGACCGGCGAACACCGGGGAGCTGTTTTTT. Its translation: CASNGPANTGELFF. V and J are TRBV7-3 and TRBJ2-2; D is unresolved. V was pared by 7 bases and J by 0 bases, with 9 bases between. The CDR3 sequence is 14 residues long. CDR1 and CDR2 from the germline V gene are SGHTA and FQGTGA.

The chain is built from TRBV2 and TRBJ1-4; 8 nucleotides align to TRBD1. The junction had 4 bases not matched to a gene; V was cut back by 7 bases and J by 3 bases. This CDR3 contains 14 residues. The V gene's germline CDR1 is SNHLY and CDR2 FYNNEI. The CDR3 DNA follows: TGTGCCAGCAACCCAGGGGGCCCTAATGAAAAACTGTTTTTT. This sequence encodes CASNPGGPNEKLFF.

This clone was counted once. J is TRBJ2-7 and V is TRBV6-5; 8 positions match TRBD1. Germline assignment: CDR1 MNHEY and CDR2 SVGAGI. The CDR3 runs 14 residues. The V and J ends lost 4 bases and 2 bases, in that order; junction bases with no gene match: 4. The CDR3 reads CASSSAGQAYEQYF. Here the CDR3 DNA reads TGTGCCAGCAGTTCCGCGGGACAGGCCTACGAGCAGTACTTC.

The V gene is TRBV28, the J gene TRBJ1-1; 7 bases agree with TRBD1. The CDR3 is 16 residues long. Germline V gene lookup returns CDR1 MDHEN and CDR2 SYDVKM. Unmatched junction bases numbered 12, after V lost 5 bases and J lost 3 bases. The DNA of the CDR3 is TGTGCCAGCAGTAACCGCAAACAGGGGATGCACACTGAAGCTTTCTTT. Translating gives CASSNRKQGMHTEAFF.

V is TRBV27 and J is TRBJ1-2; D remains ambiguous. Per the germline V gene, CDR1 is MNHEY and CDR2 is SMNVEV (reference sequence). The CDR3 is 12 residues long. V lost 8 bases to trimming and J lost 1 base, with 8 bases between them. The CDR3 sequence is CASGQVNYGYTF. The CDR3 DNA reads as TGTGCCAGCGGGCAGGTTAACTATGGCTACACCTTC.

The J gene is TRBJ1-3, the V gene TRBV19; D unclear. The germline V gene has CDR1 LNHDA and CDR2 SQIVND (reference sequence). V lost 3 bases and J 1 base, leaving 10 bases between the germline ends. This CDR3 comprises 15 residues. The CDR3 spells CASSIGRLSGNTIYF. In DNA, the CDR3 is TGTGCCAGTAGTATTGGTCGACTGTCTGGAAACACCATATATTTT.